These T cell receptor beta chains were read from a single sample in a study of regulatory T cells in long-lasting Graves disease. TCRdb used MiXCR to reprocess the multiplex PCR reads, holding one entry per CDR3 protein. The sample carries around 500,000 distinct CDR3 sequences, approximately 13% recorded once. A further study also used this sample, focusing on T cells in Graves' hyperthyroidism and ophthalmopathy.

Sequenced here: peripheral blood mononuclear cells (PBMCs), sampled at new diagnosis, from a patient treated with antithyroid drugs. The receptors were sampled from a young man with Graves disease. Both conserved end residues are part of each CDR3. D genes are given only for firm matches. Clone size is given for some rows only: seen once, a few or many times, or a class if the clone is expanded.

>NA|TRBJ1-5|TRBV7-2|many
TGTGCCAGCAAGGAGGGTGGGCAGCCCCAGCATTTT
CASKEGGQPQHF
>NA|TRBJ2-3|TRBV29-1|many
TGCAGCGTTGAGGAGTATACGCAGTATTTT
CSVEEYTQYF
>NA|TRBJ1-1|TRBV2|many
TGTGCCAGCAGACCTCGTCAGGGAGGGTACACTGAAGCTTTCTTT
CASRPRQGGYTEAFF
>TRBD1|TRBJ2-5|TRBV7-9|many
TGTGCCAGCAGCTTAGATGGGACAGGGACCGAGACCCAGTACTTC
CASSLDGTGTETQYF
>TRBD2|TRBJ2-1|TRBV11-2|few
TGTGCCAGCAGCTTGGACTATCCGGGACTAGCGGGACTGAGTAAGACCTACAATGAGCAGTTCTTC
CASSLDYPGLAGLSKTYNEQFF
>TRBD1|TRBJ2-3|TRBV7-9|many
TGTGCCAGCAGCTGGACAGGGAAGGAGGATACGCAGTATTTT
CASSWTGKEDTQYF
>NA|TRBJ2-1|TRBV27|many
TGTGCCAGCAGCAACCCCAAGTCAAAGTCCTACAATGAGCAGTTCTTC
CASSNPKSKSYNEQFF
>TRBD1|TRBJ2-7|TRBV11-2|many
TGTGCCAGCAGCTCCTACAGGGGGCGCGGGTACGAGCAGTACTTC
CASSSYRGRGYEQYF
>NA|TRBJ2-5|TRBV7-9|many
TGTGCCAGCAGCCGATTCCAAGAGACCCAGTACTTC
CASSRFQETQYF
>NA|TRBJ2-1|TRBV6-1|few
TGTGCCAGCAGTGAAGAGCGGTGGAGCTCCTACAATGAGCAGTTCTTC
CASSEERWSSYNEQFF
>TRBD2|TRBJ2-1|TRBV9|NA
TGTGCCAGCAGGGCGGGACTAGACTACAATGAGCAGTTCTTC
CASRAGLDYNEQFF
>NA|TRBJ1-1|TRBV25-1|many
TGTGCCAGCATCGGGCGGGGGTCTCAGCTACAGAACACTGAAGCTTTCTTT
CASIGRGSQLQNTEAFF
>NA|TRBJ2-7|TRBV7-2|few
TGTGCCAGCAGCGAGAGTCTAGGACTCTTTTACGAGCAGTACTTC
CASSESLGLFYEQYF
>TRBD1|TRBJ2-7|TRBV12-3/TRBV12-4|many
TGTGCCAGCAGTTTAGGGACAGGGTGGAAGCAGTACTTC
CASSLGTGWKQYF
>TRBD2|TRBJ2-5|TRBV2|many
TGTGCCAGCAGTGTAGCGGGAGTACCAGAGACCCAGTACTTC
CASSVAGVPETQYF
>NA|TRBJ1-4|TRBV12-5|many
TGTGCTAGTGGGTGGACAGCTAATGAAAAACTGTTTTTT
CASGWTANEKLFF
>NA|TRBJ1-6|TRBV6-4|NA
TGTGCCAGCAGTGATGGAATCTATAATTCACCCCTCCACTTT
CASSDGIYNSPLHF
>NA|TRBJ2-1|TRBV20-1|many
TGCAGTGCTAGAGATCGGACCCTAGGCGGGTTCCCTTACTACAATGAGCAGTTCTTC
CSARDRTLGGFPYYNEQFF
>NA|TRBJ1-2|TRBV20-1|few
TGCAGTGCTAGGCGGGACACGGAAGGCTACACCTTC
CSARRDTEGYTF
>TRBD2|TRBJ2-7|TRBV20-1|NA
TGCAGTGCGCTGGCGGGAGGTTCTTCCTACGAGCAGTACTTC
CSALAGGSSYEQYF
>NA|TRBJ1-1|TRBV30|many
TGTGCCTGGAGTGCCGGGGGCAGCACTGAAGCTTTCTTT
CAWSAGGSTEAFF
>TRBD2|TRBJ2-1|TRBV12-5|many
TGTGCTAGTGGTCTTCCCTTTCTAGCGGGAGTGATCAGTGAGCAGTTCTTC
CASGLPFLAGVISEQFF
>TRBD1|TRBJ1-6|TRBV7-2|many
TGTGCCAGCAGCTTAGCGTTACAGGGGAATTCACCCCTCCACTTT
CASSLALQGNSPLHF
>TRBD1|TRBJ1-2|TRBV5-1|many
TGCGCCAGCAGCCCGGTATTGACAGGGGGCAATTATGGCTACACCTTC
CASSPVLTGGNYGYTF
>NA|TRBJ2-7|TRBV27|few
TGTGCCACGTGGGGACACCCACCCTACGAGCAGTACTTC
CATWGHPPYEQYF
>TRBD1|TRBJ2-1|TRBV20-1|many
TGCAGTGCTCGGGACAGGGGGCCTGGCAATGAGCAGTTCTTC
CSARDRGPGNEQFF
>TRBD2|TRBJ2-3|TRBV5-1|few
TGCGCCAGCAGCTTGGGGCAGCGGGGCCTCACAGATACGCAGTATTTT
CASSLGQRGLTDTQYF
>TRBD2|TRBJ2-5|TRBV6-5|many
TGTGCCAGCAGTTCTTCTGGGACTAGCGGGATGGAGACCCAGTACTTC
CASSSSGTSGMETQYF
>TRBD2|TRBJ2-1|TRBV5-1|NA
TGCGCCAGCGGGGCGGGAGAGCTGAATGAGCAGTTCTTC
CASGAGELNEQFF
>NA|TRBJ2-7|TRBV10-1|many
TGCGCCAGCAATAGGACAGCCTTCTACGAGCAGTACTTC
CASNRTAFYEQYF
>NA|TRBJ2-1|TRBV20-1|many
TGCAGTGCTACTTTGCCGGAGTTATGGCACAATGAGCAGTTCTTC
CSATLPELWHNEQFF
>NA|TRBJ2-1|TRBV7-2|many
TGTGCCAGCAGCTCCATAGTAGAGCAGTTCTTC
CASSSIVEQFF
>NA|TRBJ2-7|TRBV20-1|many
TGCAGTGCTTCCCAGGGGAGTGGCGAGCAGTACTTC
CSASQGSGEQYF
>NA|TRBJ1-1|TRBV9|many
TGTGCCAGCAGCGCTGAGCTACTAAGCACTGAAGCTTTCTTT
CASSAELLSTEAFF
>TRBD2|TRBJ2-1|TRBV7-6|many
TGTGCCAGCAGCTTAAGGTCTAGCGGGAGTATTGATGAGCAGTTCTTC
CASSLRSSGSIDEQFF
>TRBD2|TRBJ2-2|TRBV10-1|NA
TGCGCCAGCAGTGGACGGGAGGGCCTCGGGGCCGGGGAGCTGTTTTTT
CASSGREGLGAGELFF
>TRBD2|TRBJ2-1|TRBV19|NA
TGTGCCAGTAGTATCCGGGTAGCGGGAAACTACAATGAGCAGTTCTTC
CASSIRVAGNYNEQFF